This T cell receptor beta chain was identified in a study of blood T cell repertoires in COVID-19. Study-level background: Spain, Italy and the United States supplied samples that represented acute and convalescent COVID-19.

Germline V gives CDR1 MNHEY, CDR2 SMNVEV (reference sequence). CDR3 size: 17 residues. The J segment lost 0 bases and the V segment lost 4 bases, leaving 8 bases of the junction unmatched. TCRdb's table, derived via immunoSEQ multiplex PCR, lists solely in-frame clones and lacks some. Of about 230,000 clones in the sample, approximately 83% were seen once. This chain connects TRBV27 to TRBJ2-1, with 8 bases matching TRBD2. The sample was peripheral blood. The source is a woman aged 25 to 39 with COVID-19, enrolled during active disease. CDR3: CASSSLRAGGSYNEQFF. The CDR3 coding sequence is TGTGCCAGCAGTTCCTTAAGGGCGGGGGGCTCCTACAATGAGCAGTTCTTC.